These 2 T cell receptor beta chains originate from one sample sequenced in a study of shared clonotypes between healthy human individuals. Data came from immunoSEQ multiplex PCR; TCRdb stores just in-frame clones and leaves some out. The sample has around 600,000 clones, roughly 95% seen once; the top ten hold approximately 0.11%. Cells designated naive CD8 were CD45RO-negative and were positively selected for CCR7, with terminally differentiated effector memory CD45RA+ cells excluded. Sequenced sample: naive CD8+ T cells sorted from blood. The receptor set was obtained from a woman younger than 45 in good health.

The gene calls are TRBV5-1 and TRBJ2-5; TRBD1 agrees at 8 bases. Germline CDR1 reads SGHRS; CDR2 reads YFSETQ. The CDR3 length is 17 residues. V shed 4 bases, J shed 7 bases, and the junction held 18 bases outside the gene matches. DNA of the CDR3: TGCGCCAGCAGCCTTACTGTTTTAGACAGGGGCTTTTCGACCCAGTACTTC. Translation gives CASSLTVLDRGFSTQYF.

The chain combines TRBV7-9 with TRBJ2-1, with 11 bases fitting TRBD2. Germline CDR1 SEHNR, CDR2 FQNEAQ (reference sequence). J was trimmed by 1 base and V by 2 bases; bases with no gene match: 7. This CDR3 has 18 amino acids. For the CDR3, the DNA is TGTGCCAGCAGCTTAAGACTAGCGGGACGGAAATCCTACAATGAGCAGTTCTTC. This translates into CASSLRLAGRKSYNEQFF.